These 11 T cell receptor beta chains were sequenced from one sample in a study of spatial heterogeneity in lung cancer. Study-wide findings and caveats: In tumors, expanded intratumoral alpha and beta TCR counts tracked mutation counts.

One entry per CDR3 protein, called by TCRdb with MiXCR from the 5' RACE reads. The sample lists about 20,000 distinct CDR3 sequences; around 7% were seen once. These receptors' targets are unknown. As for time point: sample taken at primary tumor resection. Sequencing used lung tumor tissue, obtained at surgery. These receptors originate from a female donor with early-stage non-small cell lung cancer.

With respect to this clonotype: This clone may be a read error of a much larger clone one base away. V usage is TRBV29-1 and J usage is TRBJ1-4; D is undetermined. CDR3 size: 11 residues. The V end was cut by 3 bases, the J end by 10 bases, with 9 bases between. In germline, CDR1 is SQVTM, CDR2 ANQGSEA. CDR3 sequence reads: CSVEGGGKLFF. As DNA, the CDR3 is TGCAGCGTTGAGGGAGGTGGAAAACTGTTTTTT. The complete variable domain, with remaining parts taken from reference TRBV29-1 and TRBJ1-4, reads SAVISQKPSRDICQRGTSLTIQCQVDSQVTMMFWYRQQPGQSLTLIATANQGSEATYESGFVIDKFPISRPNLTFSTLTVSNMSPEDSSIYLCSVEGGGKLFFGSGTQLSVL.

This clonotype was detected many times. The chain combines TRBV4-2 with TRBJ2-3; 7 bases fit TRBD1. The germline gives CDR1 LGHNA, CDR2 YNFKEQ. This CDR3 has 14 residues. V lost 4 bases, J lost 4 bases, and 5 bases stayed unmatched. Written as DNA, the CDR3 is TGTGCCAGCAGCCCGACAGGGAACCCAGATACGCAGTATTTT. Translated, it gives CASSPTGNPDTQYF.

This clonotype occurred many times. V and J are TRBV7-9 and TRBJ2-3, with a tentative D call TRBD2 (6 bases). The V end was cut by 5 bases, the J end by 5 bases, with 14 bases between. In germline, CDR1 is SEHNR, CDR2 FQNEAQ (reference sequence). The length of the CDR3 is 14 residues. CDR3 in DNA: TGTGCCAGCAGCCAGGCGGGGAATCGAGATACGCAGTATTTT. The encoded protein is CASSQAGNRDTQYF.

This clonotype was detected many times. This chain links TRBV7-2 with TRBJ2-5; perhaps TRBD2 as D (6 bases). V was pared by 5 bases and J by 5 bases, with 12 bases between. CDR1 and CDR2 from the germline V gene are SGHTA and FQGNSA. The CDR3 sequence is 13 residues long. CDR3 sequence reads: CASSPSSVETQYF. In DNA form, the CDR3 reads TGTGCCAGCAGCCCGTCTAGCGTGGAGACCCAGTACTTC.

With respect to this clonotype: A read error may produce the germline difference seen at one junction end. The rearrangement links TRBV5-5 to TRBJ1-6, with D possibly TRBD1 on 5 matching bases. Germline loops: CDR1 SGHKS, CDR2 YYEKEE (reference sequence). CDR3 length: 16 amino acids. This chain's CDR3 is CASSPNSDISDSLLHF. The CDR3 nucleotides are TGTGCCAGCAGCCCAAACTCGGACATTTCCGATTCACTCCTCCACTTT.

The chain recombines TRBV7-2 with TRBJ2-1; D not certain. The CDR3 has 14 amino acids. Per germline, CDR1 SGHTA and CDR2 FQGNSA. The V end was cut by 3 bases, the J end by 8 bases, with 14 bases between. This CDR3 is CASSLIWGSDEQFF. For the CDR3, the DNA is TGTGCCAGCAGCTTGATTTGGGGTTCGGATGAGCAGTTCTTC.

The table lists this clonotype with a few counts. The V and J genes are TRBV6-1 and TRBJ2-3; the match to TRBD2 covers 12 bases. J gave up 4 bases and V 1 base, and 9 bases lay outside the gene matches. The length of the CDR3 is 18 residues. The V gene's germline CDR1 is MNHNS and CDR2 SASEGT. Here the CDR3 reads CASSEGNLAGGHADTQYF. The CDR3 DNA sequence: TGTGCCAGCAGTGAAGGGAATCTAGCGGGGGGGCATGCAGATACGCAGTATTTT.

This clonotype was observed at least ten times. The V gene is TRBV7-3, the J gene TRBJ1-2, with D possibly TRBD1 on 5 matching bases. Germline CDR1 SGHTA, CDR2 FQGTGA. Trimming removed 1 base from V and 6 bases from J, with 12 bases in between. This CDR3 contains 14 residues. The CDR3 sequence is CASSLSREKNGYTF. The CDR3 region has the DNA TGTGCCAGCAGCTTAAGCAGGGAGAAAAATGGCTACACCTTC.

Ten or more counts support this clonotype. The rearrangement uses TRBV19 and TRBJ2-2; D gene unclear. CDR3 length: 13 amino acids. Trimming removed 4 bases from V and 0 bases from J, with 3 bases in between. Germline CDR1 and CDR2: LNHDA and SQIVND (reference sequence). DNA for the CDR3: TGTGCCAGTAGTAACCCGAACACCGGGGAGCTGTTTTTT. This codes for CASSNPNTGELFF.

This clonotype was seen repeatedly, ten times or more. The rearrangement uses TRBV20-1 and TRBJ2-5; no clear D. The V end lost 3 bases, the J end lost 0 bases, and 8 bases lay between the germline ends. Germline V CDR1 and CDR2: DFQATT, SNEGSKA (reference sequence). The CDR3 consists of 13 residues. The CDR3 loop is CSASMWDQETQYF. The CDR3 nucleotides are TGCAGTGCTAGTATGTGGGACCAAGAGACCCAGTACTTC.

This clonotype was seen at least ten times. The chain recombines TRBV19 with TRBJ1-5; 9 bases align to TRBD1. The CDR3 is made up of 19 amino acids. With V trimmed by 2 bases and J by 1 base, 12 bases remained unmatched. Germline values: CDR1 LNHDA, CDR2 SQIVND (reference sequence). The CDR3 sequence: CASSIHRGTGRRSNQPQHF. The CDR3 DNA reads TGTGCCAGTAGTATACATCGTGGGACAGGGAGGCGAAGCAATCAGCCCCAGCATTTT.